The source of this TCR beta chain is a study of cytomegalovirus exposure and HLA in healthy donors. In the PCR, 60 Vbeta and 13 Jbeta primers were used. Using immunoSEQ multiplex PCR, the repertoire was profiled, and TCRdb retains in-frame clones only, with some absent. The sample lists about 190,000 clones, 80% to 85% occurring once. Comments on this clone: Its antigen is unidentified.

The CDR3 loop spans 13 amino acids. The V and J ends lost 0 bases and 3 bases respectively, with 4 bases between them. Germline CDR1 reads MNHEY; CDR2 reads SVGAGI. Overall study results and limits: HLA alleles were associated with roughly 17,000 TCR beta sequences in a later analysis at 0.05 false discovery rate. What a later analysis reportedly showed was that an Asian-associated ancestry cluster had fewer N-insertions than the approximately 670-donor mean. Based on reports, TCR beta sequences accurately predicted HLA-A and HLA-B alleles for most subjects.

The sequencing sample was made of PBMCs. The receptor was derived from a woman between 18 and 29 years old in good health and CMV-seronegative. J is TRBJ2-3 and V is TRBV6-5; D remains unclear. CDR3 DNA: TGTGCCAGCAGTTACTCCGAGACAGATACGCAGTATTTT. Translating gives CASSYSETDTQYF.